Sequencing of this T cell receptor beta chain was carried out in a study of T cell responses to AZD1222 COVID-19 vaccine. General study findings and limits: Sampling captured repertoires only after the peak T cell response. Spike-specific TCR breadth and depth rose after two AZD1222 doses. Donors were mostly white British, more females; clonal diversity possibly underestimated.

There are 14 residues in the CDR3. V trimming: 2 bases; J trimming: 5 bases; junction bases outside the gene matches: 7. Germline CDR1 SGHRS, CDR2 YFSETQ. This table comes from immunoSEQ multiplex PCR, and its TCRdb copy is limited to in-frame clones, with some not included. The sample has roughly 79,000 clones, about 91% seen once. Note on this clone: Antigen: not known.

The clonotype was recovered from an adult in good health. The sequencing here drew on peripheral blood, taken on day 0 of MenACWY control vaccination. The gene calls are TRBV5-1 and TRBJ2-7; 7 positions match TRBD1. DNA of the CDR3: TGCGCCAGCAGCTTCAAACAGGGGTCCCACGAGCAGTACTTC. Encoded protein: CASSFKQGSHEQYF.